This T cell receptor beta chain was sequenced for a study of CD8 T cells in Susac syndrome. Reverse transcription of roughly 0.45 to 1 ug RNA used random hexamers. Amplification of TCR beta CDR3 by immunoSEQ multiplex PCR spanned 54 Vbeta and 13 Jbeta. TCRdb used MiXCR to reprocess the immunoSEQ multiplex PCR reads, holding one entry per CDR3 protein. The table shows 250,000 to 300,000 distinct CDR3 sequences, with approximately 81% occurring only once. The study's findings and limits: The study recognized that the number of individuals in its TCR sequencing and HLA analysis was relatively small.

With respect to this clonotype: Its target is unknown.

V was trimmed by 5 bases and J by 6 bases, leaving 13 bases between them. Germline lookup yields CDR1 SGHVS and CDR2 FNYEAQ. The CDR3 is made up of 13 amino acids. Sequenced sample: CD8+ T cells from PBMCs. This clonotype originated in a human donor with multiple sclerosis. V gene TRBV7-6 combines with J gene TRBJ1-1; D gene ambiguous. In DNA form, the CDR3 reads TGTGCCAGCAGCCCCGGAGCCGGGCCTGAAGCTTTCTTT. This encodes CASSPGAGPEAFF.